This is a list of T cell receptor beta chains from one sample in a study of OX40 agonist ivuxolimab in advanced cancers. Using immunoSEQ multiplex PCR, the repertoire was profiled, and TCRdb retains in-frame clones only, with some absent. Of 20,000 to 25,000 clones in the sample, 65% to 90% are singletons; the top ten hold 20% to 30%. The specimen comprised CD4+ or CD8+ T cells sorted from blood, sampled in a trial of the OX40 agonist ivuxolimab. The origin of the receptors is an adult with an advanced solid tumor such as melanoma, head and neck, liver or kidney cancer. Each CDR3 is given with its conserved first and last residue. The D gene is left open where the match is weak. Some rows have no size entry. The others give once, few or many, or a class for an expanded clone.

D gene: -
clone size: -
J gene: TRBJ2-5
V gene: TRBV11-2
CDR3 DNA: TGTGCCAGCAACAGGCAAGAACAGGTTTTTTTCTTTCCGCAAGAGACCCAGTACTTC
CDR3 protein: CASNRQEQVFFFPQETQYF

D gene: TRBD1
clone size: -
J gene: TRBJ1-5
V gene: TRBV6-5
CDR3 DNA: TGTGCCAGCAGTGGGAGGGGGCGCAATCAGCCCCAGCATTTT
CDR3 protein: CASSGRGRNQPQHF

D gene: -
clone size: medium-sized
J gene: TRBJ1-1
V gene: TRBV21-1
CDR3 DNA: TGTGCCAGCAGCCCGCGGACAGGGGGCTGGGGCACTGAAGCTTTCTTT
CDR3 protein: CASSPRTGGWGTEAFF

D gene: TRBD1
clone size: -
J gene: TRBJ2-7
V gene: TRBV5-1
CDR3 DNA: TGCGCCAGCAGCTTCGACAGGGGCGCAAGCTCCTACGAGCAGTACTTC
CDR3 protein: CASSFDRGASSYEQYF

D gene: TRBD2
clone size: -
J gene: TRBJ2-7
V gene: TRBV6-6
CDR3 DNA: TGTGCCAGCAATGGAGAGGGACTAGCGGCCTACGAGCAGTACTTC
CDR3 protein: CASNGEGLAAYEQYF

D gene: TRBD2
clone size: -
J gene: TRBJ2-5
V gene: TRBV6-5
CDR3 DNA: TGTGCCAGCAGCCCCTCGGTTAGCGGGAGTGAGACCCAGTACTTC
CDR3 protein: CASSPSVSGSETQYF

D gene: TRBD2
clone size: -
J gene: TRBJ2-1
V gene: TRBV7-6
CDR3 DNA: TGTGCCAGCAGCCTTACCCAGCTAGCGGGAGGTTCGGGTGAGCAGTTCTTC
CDR3 protein: CASSLTQLAGGSGEQFF

D gene: -
clone size: -
J gene: TRBJ2-7
V gene: TRBV29-1
CDR3 DNA: TGCAGCGTTGAAGATCATCACAGCCCGCCGGGCGAGCAGTACTTC
CDR3 protein: CSVEDHHSPPGEQYF

D gene: -
clone size: once
J gene: TRBJ2-5
V gene: TRBV13
CDR3 DNA: TGTGCCAGCAGCTTAAGGATGGTGGGGACCCAGTACTTC
CDR3 protein: CASSLRMVGTQYF

D gene: -
clone size: -
J gene: TRBJ2-2
V gene: TRBV7-9
CDR3 DNA: TGTGCCAGCAGCTTAATTCTGGGAACCGGGGAGCTGTTTTTT
CDR3 protein: CASSLILGTGELFF

D gene: TRBD2
clone size: -
J gene: TRBJ2-3
V gene: TRBV28
CDR3 DNA: TGTGCCAGCAGTTTATATGGAGCGGGAGGGCCTATCAAAGATACGCAGTATTTT
CDR3 protein: CASSLYGAGGPIKDTQYF

D gene: -
clone size: -
J gene: TRBJ2-7
V gene: TRBV7-9
CDR3 DNA: TGTGCCAGCAGCCCGGTCGGGGACGGCGAGCAGTACTTC
CDR3 protein: CASSPVGDGEQYF

D gene: -
clone size: medium-sized
J gene: TRBJ1-2
V gene: TRBV5-4
CDR3 DNA: TGTGCCAGCAGCTTGGATCTAGGAGCCAACTATGGCTACACCTTC
CDR3 protein: CASSLDLGANYGYTF

D gene: TRBD1
clone size: once
J gene: TRBJ2-1
V gene: TRBV2
CDR3 DNA: TGTGCCAGCAGTGACTGGACAGGGGAAAATGAGCAGTTCTTC
CDR3 protein: CASSDWTGENEQFF

D gene: -
clone size: -
J gene: TRBJ2-7
V gene: TRBV2
CDR3 DNA: TGTGCCAGCAAATCATTAAACCGGGACGACCCCTACGAGCAGTACTTC
CDR3 protein: CASKSLNRDDPYEQYF

D gene: TRBD2
clone size: -
J gene: TRBJ2-1
V gene: TRBV7-9
CDR3 DNA: TGTGCCAGCAGCTTAGCGGATCTCGGGCTAGCGGGACGAAATGAGCAGTTCTTC
CDR3 protein: CASSLADLGLAGRNEQFF

D gene: TRBD1
clone size: once
J gene: TRBJ1-2
V gene: TRBV19
CDR3 DNA: TGTGCCAGTAGCACAAATTCAGGGGGCGCTTGGTATGGCTACACCTTC
CDR3 protein: CASSTNSGGAWYGYTF

D gene: TRBD2
clone size: -
J gene: TRBJ2-6
V gene: TRBV9
CDR3 DNA: TGTGCCAGCAGCCCCTGGGGAGGGGCTCCCTCTGGGGCCAACGTCCTGACTTTC
CDR3 protein: CASSPWGGAPSGANVLTF

D gene: -
clone size: once
J gene: TRBJ2-6
V gene: TRBV30
CDR3 DNA: TGTGCCTGGAGTCCCGCGATAGATGGGGCCAACGTCCTGACTTTC
CDR3 protein: CAWSPAIDGANVLTF

D gene: TRBD2
clone size: -
J gene: TRBJ2-1
V gene: TRBV5-8
CDR3 DNA: TGTGCCAGCAGCTGGGGACTAGCGGGGTCCTACAATGAGCAGTTCTTC
CDR3 protein: CASSWGLAGSYNEQFF

D gene: -
clone size: -
J gene: TRBJ2-1
V gene: TRBV7-9
CDR3 DNA: TGTGCCAGCAGCTCGCCGACGAAAGATCAGGGTTCCTACAATGAGCAGTTCTTC
CDR3 protein: CASSSPTKDQGSYNEQFF

D gene: -
clone size: once
J gene: TRBJ1-1
V gene: TRBV10-1
CDR3 DNA: TGCGCCAGCAGCATCGGGGGATCTGAAGCTTTCTTT
CDR3 protein: CASSIGGSEAFF

D gene: -
clone size: -
J gene: TRBJ1-5
V gene: TRBV5-5
CDR3 DNA: TGTGCCAGCAGCTTGGGGGGCGGGTCCTATAGCAATCAGCCCCAGCATTTT
CDR3 protein: CASSLGGGSYSNQPQHF

D gene: -
clone size: -
J gene: TRBJ2-7
V gene: TRBV28
CDR3 DNA: TGTGCCAGCAGCGAACCCGGACACGGCTACGAGCAGTACTTC
CDR3 protein: CASSEPGHGYEQYF

D gene: TRBD2
clone size: -
J gene: TRBJ2-1
V gene: TRBV9
CDR3 DNA: TGTGCCAGCAGCCTAGGTGATGCTAGCGGGAATATTGAGCAGTTCTTC
CDR3 protein: CASSLGDASGNIEQFF

D gene: TRBD1
clone size: -
J gene: TRBJ1-2
V gene: TRBV30
CDR3 DNA: TGTGCCTGGACCACTGACAGGGCCAAATATGGCTACACCTTC
CDR3 protein: CAWTTDRAKYGYTF

D gene: TRBD2
clone size: -
J gene: TRBJ2-1
V gene: TRBV15
CDR3 DNA: TGTGCCACCAGCAGGGTAGCGGGCACCGGGGGAAATGAGCAGTTCTTC
CDR3 protein: CATSRVAGTGGNEQFF

D gene: -
clone size: -
J gene: TRBJ2-2
V gene: TRBV11-2
CDR3 DNA: TGTGCCAGCAGATTAAACGGGGATCACACCGGGGAGCTGTTTTTT
CDR3 protein: CASRLNGDHTGELFF

D gene: -
clone size: medium-sized
J gene: TRBJ1-1
V gene: TRBV5-5
CDR3 DNA: TGTGCCAGCAGCTTGGTAGCAGGGATAACTGAAGCTTTCTTT
CDR3 protein: CASSLVAGITEAFF

D gene: -
clone size: -
J gene: TRBJ1-5
V gene: TRBV7-6
CDR3 DNA: TGTGCCAGCAGCTTAGGAGGGTTAGGTGGCAATCAGCCCCAGCATTTT
CDR3 protein: CASSLGGLGGNQPQHF

D gene: TRBD2
clone size: -
J gene: TRBJ2-3
V gene: TRBV13
CDR3 DNA: TGTGCCAGCAGCCCGCTGGGGGAGGGAGGGTTGATCACAGATACGCAGTATTTT
CDR3 protein: CASSPLGEGGLITDTQYF

D gene: -
clone size: -
J gene: TRBJ2-2
V gene: TRBV11-2
CDR3 DNA: TGTGCCAGCAGCTTAGGTTCTCGGGGAATCTTCGGGGAGCTGTTTTTT
CDR3 protein: CASSLGSRGIFGELFF

D gene: -
clone size: -
J gene: TRBJ2-1
V gene: TRBV27
CDR3 DNA: TGTGCCAGCAGTTTAGGGGACACTTCCTACAATGAGCAGTTCTTC
CDR3 protein: CASSLGDTSYNEQFF

D gene: TRBD2
clone size: -
J gene: TRBJ2-3
V gene: TRBV7-9
CDR3 DNA: TGTGCCAGCAGCCCTCCCTTAGCGGGAGGGAGGACAGATACGCAGTATTTT
CDR3 protein: CASSPPLAGGRTDTQYF

D gene: TRBD2
clone size: -
J gene: TRBJ2-3
V gene: TRBV30
CDR3 DNA: TGTGCCTGGAACCTAGCGGGAGGCACAGATACGCAGTATTTT
CDR3 protein: CAWNLAGGTDTQYF

D gene: -
clone size: once
J gene: TRBJ2-1
V gene: TRBV19
CDR3 DNA: TGTGCCAGTAGTCCCTTCTCAGCGTACACGTTCTTC
CDR3 protein: CASSPFSAYTFF

D gene: -
clone size: -
J gene: TRBJ2-3
V gene: TRBV10-3
CDR3 DNA: TGTGCCATCAGTGTCCCGGGGGACTTCTTTGGCACAGATACGCAGTATTTT
CDR3 protein: CAISVPGDFFGTDTQYF

D gene: TRBD2
clone size: -
J gene: TRBJ2-3
V gene: TRBV6-4
CDR3 DNA: TGTGCCAGCAGTGAACTAGCGGGATTCGGAGATACGCAGTATTTT
CDR3 protein: CASSELAGFGDTQYF

D gene: TRBD2
clone size: -
J gene: TRBJ2-3
V gene: TRBV28
CDR3 DNA: TGTGCCAGCAGTTTAACTAGCGGCGCCACAGATACGCAGTATTTT
CDR3 protein: CASSLTSGATDTQYF

D gene: -
clone size: -
J gene: TRBJ1-1
V gene: TRBV5-1
CDR3 DNA: TGCGCCAGCAGCCGTACGTTGACAGGGAACACTGAAGCTTTCTTT
CDR3 protein: CASSRTLTGNTEAFF

D gene: -
clone size: few
J gene: TRBJ1-1
V gene: TRBV30
CDR3 DNA: TGTGCCTGGAGCCCCGACAGTAACACTGAAGCTTTCTTT
CDR3 protein: CAWSPDSNTEAFF

D gene: TRBD1
clone size: -
J gene: TRBJ2-2
V gene: TRBV27
CDR3 DNA: TGTGCCAGCAGAGGGGGCCGGGAGCTGTTTTTT
CDR3 protein: CASRGGRELFF

D gene: -
clone size: -
J gene: TRBJ2-3
V gene: TRBV7-3
CDR3 DNA: TGTGCCAGCAGCTCCAACCCGGGAGATACGCAGTATTTT
CDR3 protein: CASSSNPGDTQYF

D gene: -
clone size: -
J gene: TRBJ1-4
V gene: TRBV6-5
CDR3 DNA: TGTGCCAGCAGTTACGGCCAAGCAACTAATGAAAAACTGTTTTTT
CDR3 protein: CASSYGQATNEKLFF

D gene: -
clone size: -
J gene: TRBJ2-7
V gene: TRBV11-2
CDR3 DNA: TGTGCCAGCAGCGTAGGTGGGGCTTACGAGCAGTACTTC
CDR3 protein: CASSVGGAYEQYF

D gene: -
clone size: -
J gene: TRBJ2-7
V gene: TRBV28
CDR3 DNA: TGTGCCAGCGGGGGGGCAGGGGACTACGAGCAGTACTTC
CDR3 protein: CASGGAGDYEQYF

D gene: TRBD1
clone size: -
J gene: TRBJ2-7
V gene: TRBV6-1
CDR3 DNA: TGTGCCACCCTAGGGACAGGCTTCTCCTACGAGCAGTACTTC
CDR3 protein: CATLGTGFSYEQYF

D gene: TRBD2
clone size: -
J gene: TRBJ2-7
V gene: TRBV2
CDR3 DNA: TGTGCCAGCAGCGGACTAGCGGTTAACGAGCAGTACTTC
CDR3 protein: CASSGLAVNEQYF

D gene: TRBD2
clone size: -
J gene: TRBJ2-3
V gene: TRBV6-4
CDR3 DNA: TGTGCCAGCAGTGACTCTAGCGGGAGGGCCGCGCAGTATTTT
CDR3 protein: CASSDSSGRAAQYF

D gene: -
clone size: few
J gene: TRBJ1-1
V gene: TRBV27
CDR3 DNA: TGTGCCAGCAGTCAGTACAGGGCCCTGAACACTGAAGCTTTCTTT
CDR3 protein: CASSQYRALNTEAFF

D gene: TRBD2
clone size: -
J gene: TRBJ2-3
V gene: TRBV10-3
CDR3 DNA: TGTGCCACTAAAGCGGGAGGAACAGGGTTTTTGGTCACAGATACGCAGTATTTT
CDR3 protein: CATKAGGTGFLVTDTQYF

D gene: -
clone size: medium-sized
J gene: TRBJ2-1
V gene: TRBV6-1
CDR3 DNA: TGTGCCAGCAGTGACGAGGCCAGAAACAATGAGCAGTTCTTC
CDR3 protein: CASSDEARNNEQFF

D gene: TRBD2
clone size: -
J gene: TRBJ2-7
V gene: TRBV27
CDR3 DNA: TGTGCCAGCAGTTTGACTAGCGGGAGCTCCTACGAGCAGTACTTC
CDR3 protein: CASSLTSGSSYEQYF

D gene: TRBD1
clone size: -
J gene: TRBJ2-2
V gene: TRBV27
CDR3 DNA: TGTGCCAGCAGTTTATACACAGGGGCGCGCGGGGAGCTGTTTTTT
CDR3 protein: CASSLYTGARGELFF

D gene: TRBD1
clone size: -
J gene: TRBJ2-7
V gene: TRBV28
CDR3 DNA: TGTGCCAGCAGCATCTATGAGACAGGGGGGACCTACGAGCAGTACTTC
CDR3 protein: CASSIYETGGTYEQYF